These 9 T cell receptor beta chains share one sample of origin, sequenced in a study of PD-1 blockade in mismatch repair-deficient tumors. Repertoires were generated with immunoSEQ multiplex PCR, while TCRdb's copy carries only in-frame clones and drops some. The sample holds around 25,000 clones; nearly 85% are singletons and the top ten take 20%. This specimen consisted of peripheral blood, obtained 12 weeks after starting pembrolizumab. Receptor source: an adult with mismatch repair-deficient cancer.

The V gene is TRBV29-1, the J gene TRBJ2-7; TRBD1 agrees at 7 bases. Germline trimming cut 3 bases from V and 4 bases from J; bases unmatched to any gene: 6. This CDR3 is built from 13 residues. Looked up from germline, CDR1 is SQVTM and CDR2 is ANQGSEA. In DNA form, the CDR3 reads TGCAGCGTTGAGATACAGGGGCGGTACGAGCAGTACTTC. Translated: CSVEIQGRYEQYF.

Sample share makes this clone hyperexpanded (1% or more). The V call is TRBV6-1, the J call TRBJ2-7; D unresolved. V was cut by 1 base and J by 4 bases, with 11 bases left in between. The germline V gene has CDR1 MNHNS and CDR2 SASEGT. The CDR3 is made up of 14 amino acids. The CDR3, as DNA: TGTGCCAGCAGTGAAGACGGATCCGTTTACGAGCAGTACTTC. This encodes CASSEDGSVYEQYF.

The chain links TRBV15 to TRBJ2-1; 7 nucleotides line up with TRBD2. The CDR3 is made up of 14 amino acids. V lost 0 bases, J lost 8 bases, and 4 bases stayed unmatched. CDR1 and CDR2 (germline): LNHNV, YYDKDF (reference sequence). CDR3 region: CATSRDRAGYEQFF. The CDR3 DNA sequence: TGTGCCACCAGCAGAGATAGAGCGGGGTATGAGCAGTTCTTC.

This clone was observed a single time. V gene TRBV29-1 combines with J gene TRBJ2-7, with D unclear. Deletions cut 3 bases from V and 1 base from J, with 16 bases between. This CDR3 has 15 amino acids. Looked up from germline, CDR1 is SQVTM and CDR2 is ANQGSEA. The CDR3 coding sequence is TGCAGCGTTGACCGTCCAAACATAAAGTCCTACGAGCAGTACTTC. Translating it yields CSVDRPNIKSYEQYF.

CDR3 region: CASSLVGDSYEQYF. The CDR3 DNA sequence: TGTGCCAGCAGCTTAGTCGGGGACTCCTACGAGCAGTACTTC. The rearrangement uses TRBV7-6 and TRBJ2-7; tentatively, D is TRBD2 (5 bases). Germline loops: CDR1 SGHVS, CDR2 FNYEAQ. The CDR3 has 14 amino acids. Trimming took off 1 base at V and 0 bases at J, with 7 bases between the two ends.

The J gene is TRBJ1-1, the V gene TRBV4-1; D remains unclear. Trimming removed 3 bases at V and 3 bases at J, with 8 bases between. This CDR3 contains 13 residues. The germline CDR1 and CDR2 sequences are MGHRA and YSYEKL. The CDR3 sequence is CASSQSLHTEAFF. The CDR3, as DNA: TGCGCCAGCAGCCAGTCTTTGCACACTGAAGCTTTCTTT.

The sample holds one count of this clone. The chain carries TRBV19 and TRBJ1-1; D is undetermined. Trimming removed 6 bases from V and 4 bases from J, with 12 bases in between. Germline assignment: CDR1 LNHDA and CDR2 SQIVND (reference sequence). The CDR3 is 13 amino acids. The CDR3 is CASRVLDGTEAFF. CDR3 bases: TGTGCCAGTAGGGTCCTAGATGGCACTGAAGCTTTCTTT.

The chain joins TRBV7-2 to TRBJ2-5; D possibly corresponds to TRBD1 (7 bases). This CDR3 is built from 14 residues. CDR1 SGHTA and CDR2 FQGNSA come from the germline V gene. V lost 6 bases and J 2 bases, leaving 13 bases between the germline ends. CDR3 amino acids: CASRIQGTQETQYF. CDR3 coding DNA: TGTGCCAGCAGGATACAGGGGACTCAAGAGACCCAGTACTTC.

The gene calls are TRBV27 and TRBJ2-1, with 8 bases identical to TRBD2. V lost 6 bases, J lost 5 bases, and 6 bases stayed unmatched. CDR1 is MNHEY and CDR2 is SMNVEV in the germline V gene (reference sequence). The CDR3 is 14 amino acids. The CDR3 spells CASSFLAGHNEQFF. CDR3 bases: TGTGCCAGCAGCTTTCTAGCGGGCCACAATGAGCAGTTCTTC.